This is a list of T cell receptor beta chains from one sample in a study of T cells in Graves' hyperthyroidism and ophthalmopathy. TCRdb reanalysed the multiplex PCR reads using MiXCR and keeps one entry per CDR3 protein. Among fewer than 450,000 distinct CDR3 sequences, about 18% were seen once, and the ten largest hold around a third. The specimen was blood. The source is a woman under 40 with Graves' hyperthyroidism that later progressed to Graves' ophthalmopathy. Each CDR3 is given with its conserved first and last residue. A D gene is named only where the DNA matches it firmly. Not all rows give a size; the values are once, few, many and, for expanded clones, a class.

cdr3_aa: CASSYGAGGSEQFF; cdr3_nt: TGTGCCAGCAGTTACGGAGCGGGAGGATCTGAGCAGTTCTTC; v_call: TRBV12-3/TRBV12-4; clone_size: many; d_call: TRBD2; j_call: TRBJ2-1
cdr3_aa: CSGLATNTGELFF; cdr3_nt: TGCAGCGGCCTAGCGACGAACACCGGGGAGCTGTTTTTT; v_call: TRBV29-1; clone_size: few; d_call: NA; j_call: TRBJ2-2
cdr3_aa: CASSFREVQETQYF; cdr3_nt: TGTGCCAGCAGTTTTAGAGAGGTGCAAGAGACCCAGTACTTC; v_call: TRBV12-3/TRBV12-4; clone_size: many; d_call: NA; j_call: TRBJ2-5
cdr3_aa: CASSSSGTGGYEQYF; cdr3_nt: TGTGCCAGCAGTTCTTCCGGGACAGGGGGATACGAGCAGTACTTC; v_call: TRBV27; clone_size: many; d_call: TRBD1; j_call: TRBJ2-7
cdr3_aa: CSAPRVGQGRRGNYGYTF; cdr3_nt: TGCAGCGCACCTCGGGTGGGACAGGGAAGAAGGGGTAACTATGGCTACACCTTC; v_call: TRBV29-1; clone_size: NA; d_call: TRBD1; j_call: TRBJ1-2
cdr3_aa: CAWEARGYEQYF; cdr3_nt: TGTGCCTGGGAGGCCCGAGGCTACGAGCAGTACTTC; v_call: TRBV30; clone_size: NA; d_call: NA; j_call: TRBJ2-7
cdr3_aa: CASMGGDTGANVLTF; cdr3_nt: TGTGCCAGCATGGGGGGCGATACTGGGGCCAACGTCCTGACTTTC; v_call: TRBV28; clone_size: NA; d_call: NA; j_call: TRBJ2-6
cdr3_aa: CASSQERRGAGQETQYF; cdr3_nt: TGTGCCAGCAGCCAAGAGAGGAGGGGGGCCGGCCAAGAGACCCAGTACTTC; v_call: TRBV4-2; clone_size: NA; d_call: NA; j_call: TRBJ2-5
cdr3_aa: CASSFLAGGNEQYF; cdr3_nt: TGTGCCAGCAGTTTCTTAGCGGGAGGGAACGAGCAGTACTTC; v_call: TRBV28; clone_size: NA; d_call: TRBD2; j_call: TRBJ2-7
cdr3_aa: CASTEGLTGQTYEQYF; cdr3_nt: TGTGCCAGCACCGAGGGTCTGACAGGTCAAACCTACGAGCAGTACTTC; v_call: TRBV2; clone_size: many; d_call: NA; j_call: TRBJ2-7
cdr3_aa: CASSLAGSYYGYTF; cdr3_nt: TGTGCCAGTAGTTTGGCAGGGTCTTACTATGGCTACACCTTC; v_call: TRBV19; clone_size: NA; d_call: NA; j_call: TRBJ1-2
cdr3_aa: CASSSRTNTGELFF; cdr3_nt: TGTGCCAGCAGCTCGCGAACGAACACCGGGGAGCTGTTTTTT; v_call: TRBV7-2; clone_size: NA; d_call: NA; j_call: TRBJ2-2
cdr3_aa: CASSATSGDFTEAFF; cdr3_nt: TGTGCCAGCAGCGCTACGTCTGGGGATTTCACTGAAGCTTTCTTT; v_call: TRBV9; clone_size: NA; d_call: NA; j_call: TRBJ1-1
cdr3_aa: CASSFLPRGQQYF; cdr3_nt: TGTGCCAGCAGCTTCCTACCCCGTGGGCAGCAGTATTTT; v_call: TRBV11-3; clone_size: NA; d_call: NA; j_call: TRBJ2-3
cdr3_aa: CASSWGQGAYEQYF; cdr3_nt: TGTGCCAGCAGCTGGGGACAGGGGGCTTACGAGCAGTACTTC; v_call: TRBV7-6; clone_size: few; d_call: TRBD1; j_call: TRBJ2-7
cdr3_aa: CASSNRDGYEQYF; cdr3_nt: TGTGCCAGTAGTAACCGGGACGGCTACGAGCAGTACTTC; v_call: TRBV19; clone_size: NA; d_call: NA; j_call: TRBJ2-7